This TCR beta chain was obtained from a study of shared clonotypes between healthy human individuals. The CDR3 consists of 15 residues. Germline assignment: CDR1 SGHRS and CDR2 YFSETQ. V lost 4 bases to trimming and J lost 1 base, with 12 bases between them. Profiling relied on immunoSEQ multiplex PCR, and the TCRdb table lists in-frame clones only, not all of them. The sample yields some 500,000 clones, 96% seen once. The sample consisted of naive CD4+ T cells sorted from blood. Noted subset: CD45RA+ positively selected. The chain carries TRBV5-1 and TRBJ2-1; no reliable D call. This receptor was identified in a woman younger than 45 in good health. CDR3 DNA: TGCGCCAGCAGCACCGGTGGCTGGTCCTACAATGAGCAGTTCTTC. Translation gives CASSTGGWSYNEQFF.